This TCR beta chain was recorded in a study of human T cells and chemical hapten exposure. Sample time point: pre-sensitization, week 0. Treatment here: therapeutic diphenylcyclopropenone sensitization with weekly scalp DPC. This CDR3 has 17 amino acids. The germline gives CDR1 SGHTA, CDR2 FQGNSA. The V end lost 4 bases, the J end lost 1 base, and 19 bases lay between the germline ends. TCRdb re-called the RACE reads with MiXCR, one entry per CDR3 protein. The sample holds about 180,000 distinct CDR3 sequences, roughly 30% seen once. The chain couples TRBV7-2 to TRBJ2-5; D is perhaps TRBD2 (5 bases). The receptor was derived from a woman in her twenties or thirties with alopecia areata. Some clones in this sample may be carry-over from other donors' samples. The input for sequencing was whole blood, taken in connection with sensitization to the hapten diphenylcyclopropenone (DPC). CDR3 protein: CASSYYGREQSQETQYF. The CDR3 DNA is TGTGCCAGCAGCTATTACGGACGGGAACAATCCCAAGAGACCCAGTACTTC.